A single sample is the source of the 15 T cell receptor beta chains below, sequenced in a study of cytomegalovirus exposure and HLA in healthy donors. 60 Vbeta and 13 Jbeta primers were used in PCR. Repertoires were generated with immunoSEQ multiplex PCR, while TCRdb's copy carries only in-frame clones and drops some. Counted here are 150,000 to 200,000 clones, roughly 85% occurring once; the ten biggest clones make up roughly 8%. The specimen sequenced was PBMCs. These receptors were collected from a male donor in good health and CMV-seropositive.

The chain joins TRBV18 to TRBJ1-1, with a possible D match to TRBD1 (6 bases). Trimming took off 6 bases at V and 3 bases at J, with 17 bases between the two ends. The CDR3 length is 15 residues. CDR1 is KGHSH, CDR2 LQKENI, per germline. Here the CDR3 reads CASSPRQVGDTEAFF. The CDR3 DNA reads as TGTGCCAGCTCGCCCCGACAGGTCGGGGACACTGAAGCTTTCTTT.

This clone was picked up a small number of times. This chain connects TRBV2 to TRBJ2-5, with TRBD2 matching 9 bases. J gave up 3 bases and V 8 bases, and 16 bases lay outside the gene matches. This CDR3 has 17 residues. Germline V lookup: CDR1 SNHLY, CDR2 FYNNEI. CDR3: CASLTAGLAGIKETQYF. As DNA, the CDR3 is TGTGCCAGCCTAACTGCTGGGCTAGCGGGGATTAAAGAGACCCAGTACTTC.

V gene TRBV19 combines with J gene TRBJ2-1; possibly TRBD1 for D (5 bases). The CDR3 runs to 15 residues. Trimming took off 5 bases at V and 3 bases at J, with 14 bases between the two ends. Germline CDR1 LNHDA, CDR2 SQIVND (reference sequence). CDR3 protein: CASSSVTANYNEQFF. CDR3 DNA sequence: TGTGCCAGTAGTTCCGTGACAGCTAACTACAATGAGCAGTTCTTC.

CDR3 sequence: CASSVLLGVGQGHGYTF. As DNA, the CDR3 is TGTGCCAGCAGCGTTCTATTGGGGGTCGGACAGGGTCATGGCTACACCTTC. This chain joins TRBV9 and TRBJ1-2, with TRBD1 matching over 8 bases. Germline V lookup: CDR1 SGDLS, CDR2 YYNGEE. J gave up 6 bases and V 2 bases, and 15 bases lay outside the gene matches. The CDR3 sequence is 17 residues long.

This clone was detected a few times. V gene TRBV28 combines with J gene TRBJ2-3; 9 bases agree with TRBD2. Germline assignment: CDR1 MDHEN and CDR2 SYDVKM. This CDR3 has 17 amino acids. The ends lost 8 bases at V and 6 bases at J; junction bases unmatched: 18. This CDR3 is CASEGGTVTSGGDTQYF. In DNA, the CDR3 is TGTGCCAGCGAAGGTGGGACGGTGACTAGCGGAGGGGATACGCAGTATTTT.

V usage is TRBV7-8 and J usage is TRBJ2-7; the D gene is possibly TRBD1 (5 bases). Germline-derived CDR1 and CDR2 are SGHVS and FQNEAQ. Between the trimmed V and J ends, which lost 3 bases and 4 bases, there was a span of 13 bases. This CDR3 spans 14 amino acids. The DNA of the CDR3 is TGTGCCAGCAGCTTTTTCGAGGACAAATACGAGCAGTACTTC. Translating it yields CASSFFEDKYEQYF.

This sequence joins TRBV19 and TRBJ1-5, with unresolved D. Trimming pared 5 bases from V and 1 base from J, leaving 3 bases between. Germline V CDR1 and CDR2: LNHDA, SQIVND (reference sequence). There are 12 residues in the CDR3. Here the CDR3 reads CASSVSNQPQHF. CDR3 coding DNA: TGTGCCAGTAGTGTAAGCAATCAGCCCCAGCATTTT.

This chain uses TRBV28 with TRBJ1-1; TRBD1 might be the D (5 bases). Trimming removed 8 bases from V and 4 bases from J, with 17 bases in between. Germline CDR1 is MDHEN and CDR2 is SYDVKM. The CDR3 length is 14 residues. For the CDR3, the DNA is TGTGCCAGCGGCGACGGGGGTCGTGGCACTGAAGCTTTCTTT. This codes for CASGDGGRGTEAFF.

The CDR3 bases are TGTGCCTGGGGTGGGCTTATTAAAGAGACCCAGTACTTC. Translated, it gives CAWGGLIKETQYF. The genes are TRBV30 and TRBJ2-5; D call uncertain. The germline V gene has CDR1 GTSNPN and CDR2 SVGIG (reference sequence). The CDR3 has 13 residues. V lost 5 bases to trimming and J lost 3 bases, with 13 bases between them. The complete variable domain, with remaining parts taken from reference TRBV30 and TRBJ2-5, reads SQTIHQWPATLVQPVGSPLSLECTVEGTSNPNLYWYRQAAGRGLQLLFYSVGIGQISSEVPQNLSASRPQDRQFILSSKKLLLSDSGFYLCAWGGLIKETQYFGPGTRLLVL.

The chain employs TRBV29-1 and TRBJ1-1, with a tentative D call TRBD1 (6 bases). Germline V lookup: CDR1 SQVTM, CDR2 ANQGSEA. The CDR3 runs 14 residues. Trimming took off 3 bases at V and 4 bases at J, with 15 bases between the two ends. CDR3 bases: TGCAGCGTTGATAGGGGGGGGTTCGGCACTGAAGCTTTCTTT. As protein: CSVDRGGFGTEAFF.

This chain links TRBV2 with TRBJ2-6, with D tentatively TRBD2 (5 bases). V lost 3 bases and J 1 base, leaving 7 bases between the germline ends. The CDR3 is 15 amino acids. Germline assignment: CDR1 SNHLY and CDR2 FYNNEI. DNA for the CDR3: TGTGCCAGCAGTGAGGAGGCGTCTGGGGCCAACGTCCTGACTTTC. It yields the protein CASSEEASGANVLTF.

This chain links TRBV13 with TRBJ2-3; TRBD2 agrees at 9 bases. The CDR3 contains 19 residues. The germline CDR1 and CDR2 sequences are PRHDT and FYEKMQ (reference sequence). J gave up 5 bases and V 5 bases, and 20 bases lay outside the gene matches. DNA for the CDR3: TGTGCCAGCAGCCCGCCGGCGCGGGAGGGAGTGAGATTTAGAGATACGCAGTATTTT. The encoded protein is CASSPPAREGVRFRDTQYF.

The chain's CDR3 is CASTGGSSGNTIYF. CDR3 in DNA: TGTGCCAGTACAGGGGGGAGCTCTGGAAACACCATATATTTT. The V call is TRBV2, the J call TRBJ1-3; 8 bases map to TRBD1. The ends lost 9 bases at V and 0 bases at J; junction bases unmatched: 4. CDR3 length equals 14 residues. Per the germline V gene, CDR1 is SNHLY and CDR2 is FYNNEI.

The chain combines TRBV6-1 with TRBJ1-1; 9 nucleotides match TRBD1. The CDR3 is 13 amino acids. The V gene's germline CDR1 is MNHNS and CDR2 SASEGT. The ends lost 5 bases at V and 4 bases at J; junction bases unmatched: 2. As DNA, the CDR3 is TGTGCCAGCAGTTCGACAGGGGGCACTGAAGCTTTCTTT. Its translation: CASSSTGGTEAFF.

V gene TRBV19 combines with J gene TRBJ1-3, with D unclear. V was cut by 5 bases and J by 0 bases, with 11 bases left in between. The germline CDR1 and CDR2 sequences are LNHDA and SQIVND (reference sequence). CDR3 length: 15 amino acids. As DNA, the CDR3 is TGTGCCAGTAGTCTACAAGGGAGCTCTGGAAACACCATATATTTT. Protein sequence: CASSLQGSSGNTIYF.